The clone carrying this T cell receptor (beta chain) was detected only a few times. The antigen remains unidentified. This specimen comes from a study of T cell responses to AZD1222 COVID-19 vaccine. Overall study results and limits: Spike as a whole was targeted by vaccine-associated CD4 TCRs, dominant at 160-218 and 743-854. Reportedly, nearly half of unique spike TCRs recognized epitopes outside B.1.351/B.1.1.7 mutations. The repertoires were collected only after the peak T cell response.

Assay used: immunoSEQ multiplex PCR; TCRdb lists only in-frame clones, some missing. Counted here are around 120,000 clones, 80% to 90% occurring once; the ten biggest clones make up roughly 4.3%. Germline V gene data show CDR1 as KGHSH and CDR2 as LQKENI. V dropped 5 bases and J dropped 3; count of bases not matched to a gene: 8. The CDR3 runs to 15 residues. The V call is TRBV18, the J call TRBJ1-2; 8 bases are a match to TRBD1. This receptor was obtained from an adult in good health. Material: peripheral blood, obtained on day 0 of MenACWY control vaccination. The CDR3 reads CASSGAGGEDYGYTF. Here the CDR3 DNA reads TGTGCCAGCTCAGGAGCAGGGGGCGAGGACTATGGCTACACCTTC.